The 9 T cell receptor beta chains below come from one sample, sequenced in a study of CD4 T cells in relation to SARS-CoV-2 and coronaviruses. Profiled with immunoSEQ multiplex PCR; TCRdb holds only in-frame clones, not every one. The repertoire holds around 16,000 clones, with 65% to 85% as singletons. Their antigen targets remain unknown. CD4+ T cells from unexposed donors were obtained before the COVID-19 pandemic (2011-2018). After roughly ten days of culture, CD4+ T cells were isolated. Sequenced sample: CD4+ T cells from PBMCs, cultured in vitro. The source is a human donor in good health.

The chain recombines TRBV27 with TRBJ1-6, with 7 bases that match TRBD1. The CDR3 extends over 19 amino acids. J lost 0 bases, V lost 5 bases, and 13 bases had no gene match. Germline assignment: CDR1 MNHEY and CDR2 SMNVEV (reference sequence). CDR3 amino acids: CASSPTGRGGPSYNSPLHF. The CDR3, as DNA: TGTGCCAGCAGTCCCACCGGCAGGGGGGGACCCTCCTATAATTCACCCCTCCACTTT.

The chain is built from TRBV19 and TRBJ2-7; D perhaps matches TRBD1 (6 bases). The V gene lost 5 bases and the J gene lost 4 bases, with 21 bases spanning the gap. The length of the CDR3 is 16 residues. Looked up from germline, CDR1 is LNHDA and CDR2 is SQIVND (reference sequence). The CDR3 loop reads CASSQTQGAFTYEQYF. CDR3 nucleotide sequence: TGTGCCAGTAGTCAGACACAGGGCGCCTTTACATACGAGCAGTACTTC.

CDR3 sequence: CASSPVQILEGPNYGYTF. DNA for the CDR3: TGTGCCAGCTCACCGGTACAGATTCTTGAAGGGCCTAACTATGGCTACACCTTC. The chain uses TRBV18 and TRBJ1-2; D not certain. Germline CDR1 reads KGHSH; CDR2 reads LQKENI. This CDR3 contains 18 residues. Deletions cut 3 bases from V and 0 bases from J, with 20 bases between.

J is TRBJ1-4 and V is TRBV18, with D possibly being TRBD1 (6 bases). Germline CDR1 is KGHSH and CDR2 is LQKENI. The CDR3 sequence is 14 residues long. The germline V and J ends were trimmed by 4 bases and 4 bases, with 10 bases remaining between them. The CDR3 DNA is TGTGCCAGCTCACTCGGACAGAGTAATGAAAAACTGTTTTTT. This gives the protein CASSLGQSNEKLFF.

CDR3 sequence reads: CASSAPAGEPDTQYF. In DNA form, the CDR3 reads TGTGCCAGCAGCGCCCCAGCGGGAGAACCAGATACGCAGTATTTT. The chain carries TRBV6-5 and TRBJ2-3; 8 bases are shared with TRBD2. The V gene end was trimmed by 6 bases and the J gene end by 4 bases; junction bases not matched to a gene: 9. Germline V CDR1 and CDR2: MNHEY, SVGAGI. This CDR3 has 15 amino acids.

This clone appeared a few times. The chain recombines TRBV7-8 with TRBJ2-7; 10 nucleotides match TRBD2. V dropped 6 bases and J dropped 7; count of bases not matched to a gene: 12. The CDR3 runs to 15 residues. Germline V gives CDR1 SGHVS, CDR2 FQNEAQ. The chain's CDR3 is CASRPTSGIAREQYF. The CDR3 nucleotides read TGTGCCAGCAGACCTACTAGCGGGATTGCCAGGGAGCAGTACTTC.

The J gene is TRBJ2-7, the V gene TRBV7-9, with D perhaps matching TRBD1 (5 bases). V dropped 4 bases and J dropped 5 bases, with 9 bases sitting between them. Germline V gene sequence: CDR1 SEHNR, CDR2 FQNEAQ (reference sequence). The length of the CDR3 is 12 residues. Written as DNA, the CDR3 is TGTGCCAGCAGCTCAGGGTCCCACGAGCAGTACTTC. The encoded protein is CASSSGSHEQYF.

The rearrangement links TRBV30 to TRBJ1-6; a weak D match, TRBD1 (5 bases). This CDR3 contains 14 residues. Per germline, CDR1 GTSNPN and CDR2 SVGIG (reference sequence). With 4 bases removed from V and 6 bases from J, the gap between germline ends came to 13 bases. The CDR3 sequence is CAWNRGPVNSPLHF. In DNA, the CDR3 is TGTGCCTGGAACCGGGGCCCTGTTAATTCACCCCTCCACTTT.

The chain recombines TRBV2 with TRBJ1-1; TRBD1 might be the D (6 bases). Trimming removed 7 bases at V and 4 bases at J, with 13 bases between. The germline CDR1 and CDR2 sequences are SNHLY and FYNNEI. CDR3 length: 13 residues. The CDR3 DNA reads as TGTGCCAGCACAGGGGTAACGGGCACTGAAGCTTTCTTT. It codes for CASTGVTGTEAFF.